This T cell receptor beta chain appears in the sequencing data of a study of T cell changes during pregnancy in multiple sclerosis. CDR1 SGHTA and CDR2 FQGTGA come from the germline V gene. V dropped 1 base and J dropped 2; count of bases not matched to a gene: 6. This CDR3 contains 16 residues. Clones were sequenced by immunoSEQ multiplex PCR, and TCRdb holds only the in-frame ones, with some missing. The sample contains roughly 42,000 clones, more than 85% of which appear only once. Sequences were derived from CD4+ T cells from peripheral blood mononuclear cells, sampled in the second trimester of pregnancy. This chain connects TRBV7-3 to TRBJ2-3; the match to TRBD2 covers 7 bases. The receptor was isolated from a female donor in good health, enrolled as a control in a pregnancy study. The CDR3 here is CASSLRASGSTDTQYF. The CDR3 DNA reads as TGTGCCAGCAGCTTAAGGGCTAGCGGATCCACAGATACGCAGTATTTT.